Below, one T cell receptor beta chain is given with its context. This sample was included in a study of blood T cell repertoires in COVID-19. Study at large: T cells, B-cell-depleted T cells, or PBMCs provided the cDNA or gDNA that served as material.

Germline CDR1 KGHDR, CDR2 SFDVKD. This CDR3 contains 16 residues. V gave up 3 bases and J gave up 4 bases; unmatched junction bases: 5. Authors' processing steps: Amplification of reference gene primers provided the estimated nucleated cell counts. Method: immunoSEQ multiplex PCR; TCRdb's copy keeps in-frame clones and lacks some. V and J calls plus clone size are reproduced from that table; the DNA served to infer D and trimming. The table shows around 200,000 clones, with more than 85% occurring only once. The V call is TRBV24-1, the J call TRBJ2-1; 10 bases fit TRBD2. The source material was peripheral blood. The sequence came from a man aged 40-50 years with active or convalescent COVID-19. The CDR3 loop reads CATSDTSGGAYNEQFF. The CDR3 DNA is TGTGCCACCAGTGATACCAGCGGGGGGGCTTACAATGAGCAGTTCTTC.